This T cell receptor beta chain was sequenced during a study of early T cells in non-severe SARS-CoV-2 infection. The study, taken as a whole, reports: Matches to VDJdb favored anti-spike CD8 responses and missed private and CD4 specificities.

Trimming left V 0 bases short and J 1 base short, with 13 bases between. Germline V gene sequence: CDR1 LGHNA, CDR2 YSLEER. This CDR3 contains 17 residues. In TCRdb, the 5' RACE reads were re-called with MiXCR into one record per CDR3 protein. The table lists 35,000 to 40,000 distinct CDR3 sequences, around 4% of them singletons. This clonotype was seen ten or more times. Its antigen is not known. The chain recombines TRBV4-3 with TRBJ1-5, with a possible D match to TRBD1 (5 bases). The sequencing sample was made of whole blood. The TCR originated in an adult who was a healthcare worker with PCR-confirmed SARS-CoV-2 infection or an uninfected control (not recorded which). CDR3 sequence: CASSQDRGAGSNQPQHF. DNA for the CDR3: TGCGCCAGCAGCCAAGATAGAGGGGCCGGGAGCAATCAGCCCCAGCATTTT.